The rows below give T cell receptor beta chains drawn from one sample of a study of CD8 T cells in ankylosing spondylitis. TCRdb used MiXCR to reprocess the 5' RACE reads, holding one entry per CDR3 protein. Seen here are approximately 250,000 distinct CDR3 sequences, 8% to 11% observed once, and the top ten hold 2.6%. The material sequenced was blood, either unsorted or a sorted T cell fraction (not recorded which). These receptors came from a male donor with ankylosing spondylitis or in good health (not recorded which). The CDR3 runs from the conserved cysteine through the conserved F or W. A D gene is named only where the DNA matches it firmly. The size field is filled for only some rows; it gives once, few, many or a size class.

>TRBD1|TRBV11-1|NA|TRBJ2-2
CASSLETGTGTGELFF
TGTGCCAGCAGCTTAGAGACAGGGACGGGCACCGGGGAGCTGTTTTTT
>TRBD1|TRBV12-3/TRBV12-4|once|TRBJ2-6
CASSGTPGQGAPGANVLTF
TGTGCCAGCAGTGGCACCCCGGGACAGGGGGCCCCTGGGGCCAACGTCCTGACTTTC
>NA|TRBV5-5|many|TRBJ2-2
CASSLGSGNTGELFF
TGTGCCAGCAGCTTGGGCTCAGGGAACACCGGGGAGCTGTTTTTT
>NA|TRBV18|many|TRBJ2-7
CASSPLGLNYEQYF
TGTGCCAGCTCACCCCTCGGACTGAACTACGAGCAGTACTTC
>TRBD2|TRBV2|NA|TRBJ2-1
CATARLAGGPNEQFF
TGTGCCACCGCCCGCCTAGCGGGGGGGCCCAATGAGCAGTTCTTC
>TRBD2|TRBV27|many|TRBJ2-5
CASSRGTSGKETQYF
TGTGCCAGCAGCCGTGGGACTAGCGGTAAAGAGACCCAGTACTTC
>TRBD2|TRBV2|NA|TRBJ2-3
CASRWTSEQYF
TGTGCCAGCAGATGGACTAGCGAACAGTATTTT
>NA|TRBV5-1|many|TRBJ2-2
CASSLEPGRNTGELFF
TGCGCCAGCAGCTTGGAACCGGGGCGGAACACCGGGGAGCTGTTTTTT
>NA|TRBV15|few|TRBJ1-2
CATSSGGVDYGYTF
TGTGCCACCAGCTCCGGAGGGGTCGACTATGGCTACACCTTC
>TRBD2|TRBV3-1|many|TRBJ2-3
CASSRADGGGSTDTQYF
TGTGCCAGCAGCCGAGCAGATGGGGGGGGATCCACAGATACGCAGTATTTT
>NA|TRBV12-3/TRBV12-4|many|TRBJ1-1
CASSPHDTEAFF
TGTGCCAGCAGTCCGCATGACACTGAAGCTTTCTTT
>NA|TRBV30|many|TRBJ2-7
CAWTGRGLGEQYF
TGTGCCTGGACTGGCAGAGGTCTCGGTGAGCAGTACTTC
>TRBD2|TRBV27|NA|TRBJ2-2
CASTGGRGELFF
TGTGCCAGCACGGGGGGGCGCGGGGAGCTGTTTTTT
>NA|TRBV9|many|TRBJ1-2
CASSVVRGRRNYGYTF
TGTGCCAGCAGCGTAGTTAGGGGCCGACGTAACTATGGCTACACCTTC
>TRBD2|TRBV5-1|many|TRBJ2-5
CASSASGAETQYF
TGCGCCAGCAGCGCCAGCGGGGCCGAGACCCAGTACTTC
>TRBD2|TRBV5-4|many|TRBJ2-3
CASRRGGGTDTQYF
TGTGCCAGTAGGCGGGGGGGCGGCACAGATACGCAGTATTTT
>NA|TRBV9|many|TRBJ2-3
CASSENAAGDTQYF
TGTGCCAGCAGCGAAAACGCCGCGGGAGATACGCAGTATTTT
>NA|TRBV30|many|TRBJ2-3
CAWSGVKGSTDTQYF
TGTGCCTGGAGCGGAGTGAAGGGGAGCACAGATACGCAGTATTTT
>NA|TRBV12-3/TRBV12-4|many|TRBJ1-4
CASSPGHSSKKLFF
TGTGCCAGCAGTCCGGGACATTCCTCCAAAAAACTGTTTTTT
>TRBD1|TRBV6-1|NA|TRBJ1-5
CASSSGQGLGNQPQHF
TGTGCCAGCAGCTCGGGACAGGGACTAGGCAATCAGCCCCAGCATTTT
>TRBD2|TRBV11-1|few|TRBJ2-1
CASTLAPRTSGTYNEQFF
TGTGCCAGCACCCTCGCTCCCCGGACTAGCGGGACCTACAATGAGCAGTTCTTC
>TRBD1|TRBV5-1|many|TRBJ2-3
CASSSGDRGWTDTQYF
TGCGCCAGCAGCTCGGGGGACAGGGGCTGGACAGATACGCAGTATTTT
>NA|TRBV4-2|many|TRBJ1-2
CASSYGQLANYGYTF
TGTGCCAGCAGCTACGGACAGTTAGCTAACTATGGCTACACCTTC
>NA|TRBV29-1|many|TRBJ1-1
CSGLNTEAFF
TGCAGCGGTCTGAACACTGAAGCTTTCTTT
>TRBD2|TRBV12-3/TRBV12-4|many|TRBJ2-7
CASGAGAWTYEQYF
TGTGCCAGCGGAGCGGGAGCCTGGACCTACGAGCAGTACTTC
>NA|TRBV4-1|many|TRBJ2-7
CASSQKLAIYEQYF
TGCGCCAGCAGCCAAAAACTAGCTATCTACGAGCAGTACTTC
>NA|TRBV7-2|many|TRBJ2-3
CASSSVGFTDTQYF
TGTGCCAGCAGCTCCGTAGGCTTCACAGATACGCAGTATTTT
>NA|TRBV24-1|many|TRBJ2-1
CATSDSYEQFF
TGTGCCACCAGTGATTCTTATGAGCAGTTCTTC
>TRBD1|TRBV12-3/TRBV12-4|many|TRBJ2-2
CASNRGQGPNTGELFF
TGTGCCAGTAATAGGGGGCAGGGGCCGAACACCGGGGAGCTGTTTTTT
>TRBD1|TRBV12-3/TRBV12-4|many|TRBJ2-7
CASTEIGTGTYEQYF
TGTGCCAGCACCGAGATCGGGACAGGGACCTACGAGCAGTACTTC
>TRBD1|TRBV25-1|NA|TRBJ2-3
CASSFGFGTGGIDTQYF
TGTGCCAGCAGCTTCGGGTTCGGGACAGGGGGCATAGATACGCAGTATTTT
>NA|TRBV5-1|many|TRBJ1-5
CASSLGESNQPQHF
TGCGCCAGCAGCTTGGGGGAGAGCAATCAGCCCCAGCATTTT
>TRBD2|TRBV20-1|many|TRBJ2-7
CSARLAGDVQYF
TGCAGTGCGCGACTAGCGGGAGATGTGCAGTACTTC
>NA|TRBV5-1|many|TRBJ2-3
CASSFIGRVSDTQYF
TGCGCCAGCAGCTTCATTGGTCGAGTCTCAGATACGCAGTATTTT
>TRBD1|TRBV29-1|few|TRBJ2-1
CSVAPGQGYNEQFF
TGCAGCGTTGCGCCGGGACAGGGGTACAATGAGCAGTTCTTC
>NA|TRBV30|many|TRBJ2-7
CAWSALNEQYF
TGTGCCTGGAGTGCACTCAACGAGCAGTACTTC
>NA|TRBV6-1|few|TRBJ2-3
CATTGGFGTDTQYF
TGTGCCACCACCGGCGGGTTTGGCACAGATACGCAGTATTTT
>NA|TRBV30|NA|TRBJ1-5
CAWSVISNQPQHF
TGTGCCTGGAGTGTGATAAGCAATCAGCCCCAGCATTTT
>TRBD2|TRBV7-9|few|TRBJ2-3
CASSFGGDTQYF
TGTGCCAGCAGCTTCGGGGGGGATACGCAGTATTTT
>NA|TRBV3-1|NA|TRBJ2-1
CASSQDLDNEQFF
TGTGCCAGCAGCCAAGATCTGGACAATGAGCAGTTCTTC
>NA|TRBV7-2|many|TRBJ2-3
CASSLAGLAPDTQYF
TGTGCCAGCAGCTTAGCCGGCCTAGCCCCAGATACGCAGTATTTT
>TRBD1|TRBV7-9|many|TRBJ2-7
CASITTGGSEQYF
TGTGCCAGCATCACAACAGGGGGGAGCGAGCAGTACTTC
>NA|TRBV30|NA|TRBJ2-5
CAWILGETQYF
TGTGCCTGGATACTGGGAGAGACCCAGTACTTC
>TRBD1|TRBV7-9|many|TRBJ2-5
CASSATGVETQYF
TGTGCCAGCAGCGCGACAGGGGTAGAGACCCAGTACTTC
>NA|TRBV12-3/TRBV12-4|many|TRBJ1-5
CASSQAISNQPQHF
TGTGCCAGCAGCCAGGCTATTAGCAATCAGCCCCAGCATTTT
>NA|TRBV20-1|many|TRBJ1-2
CSARDRVNYGYTF
TGCAGTGCTAGAGATCGGGTTAACTATGGCTACACCTTC
>TRBD2|TRBV5-3|once|TRBJ2-3
CARSSRLAGCTDTQYF
TGTGCCAGAAGCTCTCGGTTAGCGGGTTGCACAGATACGCAGTATTTT
>NA|TRBV4-1|many|TRBJ1-5
CASSQDPTGLNQPQHF
TGCGCCAGCAGCCAGGACCCCACAGGGCTAAATCAGCCCCAGCATTTT
>NA|TRBV7-8|many|TRBJ1-3
CASSVLPQRSGNTIYF
TGTGCCAGCAGCGTACTGCCACAGCGCTCTGGAAACACCATATATTTT
>NA|TRBV3-1|many|TRBJ1-1
CASSQIQEAEAFF
TGTGCCAGCAGCCAGATCCAGGAAGCTGAAGCTTTCTTT
>TRBD2|TRBV20-1|many|TRBJ2-5
CSANNIGGRGAKETQYF
TGCAGTGCTAACAATATAGGCGGGCGGGGGGCCAAAGAGACCCAGTACTTC
>TRBD1|TRBV10-3|many|TRBJ1-1
CAIMGTVLSEAFF
TGTGCCATCATGGGGACAGTGCTCTCTGAAGCTTTCTTT
>NA|TRBV5-1|many|TRBJ1-1
CASSSLQGGTEAFF
TGCGCCAGCAGCTCCCTACAGGGTGGAACTGAAGCTTTCTTT
>NA|TRBV7-2|NA|TRBJ1-1
CASSASTRLTEAFF
TGTGCCAGCAGCGCCTCGACAAGGTTAACTGAAGCTTTCTTT
>NA|TRBV5-1|NA|TRBJ2-7
CASSLAEAPRDQQYF
TGCGCCAGCAGCTTGGCCGAGGCCCCCAGGGACCAGCAGTACTTC
>TRBD1|TRBV29-1|many|TRBJ2-1
CSAGGTGGREQFF
TGCAGCGCCGGAGGGACAGGGGGACGCGAGCAGTTCTTC